This TCR beta chain is drawn from a study of Graves' ophthalmopathy and Graves' hyperthyroidism. Study-level points and caveats: Also, most clonotypes expanded in the thyroid above 0.001 frequency appeared in blood. Ophthalmopathy progression was predicted with approximately 68% sensitivity and 72% to 75% specificity.

Ineligible for inclusion were patients with other autoimmune diseases, uncontrolled infections, pregnancy or lactation. Amplified material comprised TCR beta CDR3 regions derived from RNA transcripts. First-round RT-PCR with HTBI primers preceded a second-round multiplex PCR. TCRdb independently ran MiXCR on the multiplex PCR reads; one entry per CDR3 protein. Seen here are 450,000 or so distinct CDR3 sequences, roughly 14% observed once, and the top ten hold about 10%. From germline, CDR1 is MNHNS and CDR2 SASEGT. Trimming removed 5 bases from V and 0 bases from J, with 14 bases in between. There are 16 residues in the CDR3. This clonotype was seen many times. No antigen is known for it.

The origin of this receptor is a woman aged 30 to 39 with Graves' ophthalmopathy. The source material was blood. The V call is TRBV6-1, the J call TRBJ1-5; maybe TRBD1 (5 bases). CDR3 nucleotides: TGTGCCAGCAGTCGGGGGACTGACCTTAGCAATCAGCCCCAGCATTTT. Its protein is CASSRGTDLSNQPQHF.